These T cell receptor beta chains were read from a single sample in a study of early T cells in non-severe SARS-CoV-2 infection. In TCRdb, the 5' RACE reads were re-called with MiXCR into one record per CDR3 protein. The table has some 71,000 distinct CDR3 sequences, 12% to 15% seen once; the top ten hold about 14%. The source material was whole blood. These receptors were collected from an adult who was a healthcare worker with PCR-confirmed SARS-CoV-2 infection or an uninfected control (not recorded which). Both conserved end residues are part of each CDR3. A D gene is named only where the DNA matches it firmly. For some rows the clone size is stated as once, few or many, or as a class when expanded; others skip it.

>NA|many|TRBJ1-3|TRBV28
TGTGTAGCACGCTCTGGAAACACCATATATTTT
CVARSGNTIYF
>NA|few|TRBJ2-2|TRBV30
TGTGCCTGGTACCGGACAGCGAACACCGGGGAGCTGTTTTTT
CAWYRTANTGELFF
>NA|once|TRBJ2-5|TRBV5-1
TGCGCCAGCAGCTTGGGAGGACGATCAGAGACCCAGTACTTC
CASSLGGRSETQYF
>NA|few|TRBJ1-1|TRBV5-1
TGCGCCAGCAGCAAGGGAGGTGAGAACACTGAAGCTTTCTTT
CASSKGGENTEAFF
>NA|NA|TRBJ2-3|TRBV28
TGTGCCAGCAGGGGCACCCTTGCGGATACGCAGTATTTT
CASRGTLADTQYF
>NA|medium-sized|TRBJ2-3|TRBV12-3/TRBV12-4
TGTGCCAGCAGCTTACTGGGACGGACTAGCACAGATACGCAGTATTTT
CASSLLGRTSTDTQYF
>NA|many|TRBJ1-2|TRBV27
TGTGCCAGCAGTTTCCAGGGCTTACAAGGCTACACCTTC
CASSFQGLQGYTF
>NA|NA|TRBJ2-4|TRBV6-5
TGTGCCAGCAGGGACAGTCCATGCAAAAACATTCAGTACTTC
CASRDSPCKNIQYF
>NA|NA|TRBJ1-1|TRBV4-1
TGCGCCAGCAGCCAAGTTGGCAGTGCTGAAGCTTTCTTT
CASSQVGSAEAFF
>NA|few|TRBJ1-5|TRBV20-1
TGCAGTGCTAGAGGGGAGAGTATGGATCAGCCCCAGCATTTT
CSARGESMDQPQHF
>TRBD1|NA|TRBJ2-7|TRBV20-1
TGCAGTGCCGTTCGGACAGGGGGTGCCTACGAGCAGTACTTC
CSAVRTGGAYEQYF
>TRBD1|once|TRBJ1-2|TRBV5-6
TGTGCCAGCAGCTTGTGGGACAGGGGTGGCGGCTACACCTTC
CASSLWDRGGGYTF
>NA|NA|TRBJ2-5|TRBV4-1
TGCGCCAGCAGCCAAGTGGACGGGGGGACCCAGTACTTC
CASSQVDGGTQYF
>NA|NA|TRBJ2-6|TRBV7-6
TGTGCCAGCAGCTTAAAGAGACCAGGGAACTCTGGGGCCAACGTCCTGACTTTC
CASSLKRPGNSGANVLTF
>NA|few|TRBJ2-3|TRBV3-1
TGTGCCAGCAGCCAGACCACAGATACGCAGTATTTT
CASSQTTDTQYF
>NA|NA|TRBJ2-1|TRBV29-1
TGCAGCGTTGTCAGGTCGCAAAATGAGCAGTTCTTC
CSVVRSQNEQFF
>TRBD1|many|TRBJ2-7|TRBV27
TGTGCCAGCAGAAAACCGGGACAGGGGGTCTACGAGCAGTACTTC
CASRKPGQGVYEQYF
>NA|few|TRBJ1-2|TRBV7-2
TGTGCCAGCAGAGGATCAGGGGTCCACTATGGCTACACCTTC
CASRGSGVHYGYTF
>NA|NA|TRBJ2-5|TRBV6-1
TGTGCCAGCAGTGAAGGTGGACAGACCTTCCAAGAGACCCAGTACTTC
CASSEGGQTFQETQYF
>TRBD1|NA|TRBJ1-6|TRBV12-3/TRBV12-4
TGTGCCAGCACTACAACGGGGACAGGGTACTCACCCCTCCACTTT
CASTTTGTGYSPLHF
>TRBD1|few|TRBJ2-7|TRBV29-1
TGCAGCGTGGAGGTGGGCAGGGGGTACGAGCAGTACTTC
CSVEVGRGYEQYF
>TRBD2|few|TRBJ2-1|TRBV10-3
TGTGCCATCAGGGGTCTGACTAGCGGGGACAATGAGCAGTTCTTC
CAIRGLTSGDNEQFF
>NA|NA|TRBJ2-3|TRBV7-9
TGTGCCAGCAGCTTAGACCAGAAAGATACGCAGTATTTT
CASSLDQKDTQYF
>NA|few|TRBJ1-1|TRBV20-1
TGCAGTGCTGTAGGGGGCACTGAAGCTTTCTTT
CSAVGGTEAFF
>TRBD2|few|TRBJ2-3|TRBV3-1
TGTGCCAGCAGCCAAGCGGGGGGGACCACAGATACGCAGTATTTT
CASSQAGGTTDTQYF
>NA|NA|TRBJ2-7|TRBV5-1
TGCGCCAGCAGCCTGGACGGTAGCTCCTACGAGCAGTACTTC
CASSLDGSSYEQYF
>NA|NA|TRBJ1-6|TRBV3-1
TGTGCCAGCGGAGGGAATTCACCCCTCCACTTT
CASGGNSPLHF
>NA|NA|TRBJ1-6|TRBV6-6
TGTGCCAGCAGGTCGGACAGCTCATCACCCCTCCACTTT
CASRSDSSSPLHF
>TRBD1|many|TRBJ2-7|TRBV12-3/TRBV12-4
TGTGCCAGCAGCTCCCTGAGGGCCGGGACAGGGGGACGCGGACAGTACTTC
CASSSLRAGTGGRGQYF
>TRBD2|many|TRBJ2-3|TRBV10-3
TGTGCCATCAGTGAGGGACTAGCGAAGACAGATACGCAGTATTTT
CAISEGLAKTDTQYF
>TRBD1|NA|TRBJ2-2|TRBV27
TGTGCCAGCAGTAGGGACAGGGGTTGGGAGCTGTTTTTT
CASSRDRGWELFF
>TRBD2|NA|TRBJ2-3|TRBV12-3/TRBV12-4
TGTGCCAGCACCCTGAGCGGGGGCACAGATACGCAGTATTTT
CASTLSGGTDTQYF
>TRBD2|many|TRBJ2-5|TRBV3-1
TGTGCCAGCAGCCAACCCGGGACTAGAAGGAAAGAGACCCAGTACTTC
CASSQPGTRRKETQYF
>NA|NA|TRBJ2-7|TRBV10-3
TGTGCCATCAGTGGTTCAGGCTACGAGCAGTACTTC
CAISGSGYEQYF
>NA|many|TRBJ2-2|TRBV2
TGTGCCAGCAGTGTTACCCGGGAGCTGTTTTTT
CASSVTRELFF
>TRBD1|few|TRBJ2-1|TRBV24-1
TGTGCCACCAGTGACCCTCGGACAGGGGTGGGGGAGCAGTTCTTC
CATSDPRTGVGEQFF
>NA|NA|TRBJ2-7|TRBV10-3
TGTGCCATCAGTCCCGCCTACGAGCAGTACTTC
CAISPAYEQYF
>NA|NA|TRBJ2-2|TRBV28
TGTGCCAGCAGTCAAAGGACAAACTCCCCCGCCGGGGAGCTGTTTTTT
CASSQRTNSPAGELFF
>NA|NA|TRBJ1-2|TRBV29-1
TGCAGCGTTGAAGATCGGACGGAATCGTATGGCTACACCTTC
CSVEDRTESYGYTF
>NA|few|TRBJ1-6|TRBV4-2
TGTGCCAGCAGCCAGGTGGTACGGGATAATTCACCCCTCCACTTT
CASSQVVRDNSPLHF
>NA|NA|TRBJ2-7|TRBV2
TGTGCCAGCAGCGCAACGGGGGTCTACGAGCAGTACTTC
CASSATGVYEQYF
>TRBD2|NA|TRBJ2-3|TRBV20-1
TGCAGTGCTACCGGACTAGCGGGGGAAGATACGCAGTATTTT
CSATGLAGEDTQYF
>NA|NA|TRBJ1-4|TRBV6-2/TRBV6-3
TGTGCCAGCAGTTACGGGGGGTCCGGAGAAGAAAAACTGTTTTTT
CASSYGGSGEEKLFF
>NA|NA|TRBJ2-6|TRBV9
TGTGCCAGCAGCGTAGCTGGGGCTGGGGCCAACGTCCTGACTTTC
CASSVAGAGANVLTF
>NA|once|TRBJ2-3|TRBV27
TGTGCCAGCAGTCCCCAGAGTCACACAGATACGCAGTATTTT
CASSPQSHTDTQYF
>NA|few|TRBJ2-2|TRBV4-1
TGCGCCAGCAGCCAAGAAAGGGGTCTGGGGCCCGGGGAGCTGTTTTTT
CASSQERGLGPGELFF